The rows below give T cell receptor beta chains drawn from one sample of a study of CD8+ T cells in alopecia areata. Here immunoSEQ multiplex PCR was the method, and the copy in TCRdb shows in-frame clones only, minus some. The sample yields more than 90,000 clones, 50% to 75% seen once. The source was CD8+ T cells sorted from blood, collected at week 4, from a patient treated with tofacitinib. These receptors were obtained from a human donor with alopecia areata. Both conserved end residues are part of each CDR3. Each record gives: D gene, V gene, J gene, clone size, CDR3 protein, CDR3 DNA. A D gene is named only where the DNA matches it firmly. Where a row states a size, it is once, few, many or the class of an expanded clone; other rows omit it.

d_gene: TRBD2; v_gene: TRBV27; j_gene: TRBJ2-1; abundance: -; CDR3aa: CASSLPGLAGYNEQFF; CDR3nt: TGTGCCAGCAGTTTACCGGGACTAGCGGGATACAATGAGCAGTTCTTC
d_gene: TRBD1; v_gene: TRBV10-2; j_gene: TRBJ1-1; abundance: -; CDR3aa: CASSRDRGEKNTEAFF; CDR3nt: TGCGCCAGCAGCAGGGACAGGGGGGAAAAGAACACTGAAGCTTTCTTT
d_gene: TRBD2; v_gene: TRBV4-3; j_gene: TRBJ2-1; abundance: -; CDR3aa: CASSQDIGAGGDNEQFF; CDR3nt: TGCGCCAGCAGCCAAGATATCGGAGCGGGGGGGGACAATGAGCAGTTCTTC
d_gene: -; v_gene: TRBV5-4; j_gene: TRBJ1-1; abundance: once; CDR3aa: CASSGATTEAFF; CDR3nt: TGTGCCAGCAGCGGCGCTACCACTGAAGCTTTCTTT
d_gene: TRBD1; v_gene: TRBV29-1; j_gene: TRBJ1-2; abundance: -; CDR3aa: CSEQGAGGYTF; CDR3nt: TGCAGCGAGCAGGGGGCGGGTGGCTACACCTTC
d_gene: -; v_gene: TRBV19; j_gene: TRBJ2-1; abundance: -; CDR3aa: CASSPDTYNEQFF; CDR3nt: TGTGCCAGTAGTCCCGACACGTACAATGAGCAGTTCTTC
d_gene: -; v_gene: TRBV15; j_gene: TRBJ2-7; abundance: few; CDR3aa: CATSRVEGGIEQYF; CDR3nt: TGTGCCACCAGCAGAGTAGAAGGGGGTATAGAGCAGTACTTC
d_gene: -; v_gene: TRBV28; j_gene: TRBJ1-2; abundance: -; CDR3aa: CASSARPGAFYGYTF; CDR3nt: TGTGCCAGCAGTGCCCGCCCCGGGGCCTTCTATGGCTACACCTTC
d_gene: -; v_gene: TRBV13; j_gene: TRBJ2-2; abundance: few; CDR3aa: CASSSDQGLTGELFF; CDR3nt: TGTGCCAGCAGCTCAGACCAGGGGTTGACCGGGGAGCTGTTTTTT
d_gene: -; v_gene: TRBV2; j_gene: TRBJ2-5; abundance: -; CDR3aa: CASSGTAQEETQYF; CDR3nt: TGTGCCAGCAGTGGGACAGCACAAGAGGAGACCCAGTACTTC